A single sample is the source of the 32 T cell receptor beta chains below, sequenced in a study of T cell responses to AZD1222 COVID-19 vaccine. The assay was immunoSEQ multiplex PCR, and TCRdb's table has in-frame clones only and misses some. Among around 90,000 clones listed, about 86% were seen once. The sample was peripheral blood, taken on day 0 of AZD1222 vaccination. These receptors were taken from an adult in good health.

V is TRBV7-2 and J is TRBJ2-2; 7 bases are a match to TRBD2. With 10 bases clipped from V and 6 bases from J, the junction kept 8 bases outside the gene matches. Germline lookup yields CDR1 SGHTA and CDR2 FQGNSA. The CDR3 runs to 13 residues. The CDR3 nucleotides are TGTGCCACGGGGACTCGGGGGGCCGGGGAGCTGTTTTTT. The encoded protein is CATGTRGAGELFF.

The V call is TRBV10-2, the J call TRBJ2-7; 11 nucleotides align to TRBD1. This CDR3 comprises 14 residues. CDR1 WSHSY and CDR2 SAAADI come from the germline V gene. With V trimmed by 6 bases and J by 3 bases, 4 bases remained unmatched. CDR3 amino acids: CASRAGQGVYEQYF. CDR3 DNA sequence: TGCGCCAGCAGGGCGGGACAGGGGGTCTACGAGCAGTACTTC.

V gene TRBV18 combines with J gene TRBJ2-2; tentatively, D is TRBD1 (6 bases). With 9 bases removed from V and 3 bases from J, the gap between germline ends came to 17 bases. The CDR3 has 15 amino acids. Germline V gene lookup returns CDR1 KGHSH and CDR2 LQKENI. This chain's CDR3 is CASSLDRADTGELFF. The CDR3 DNA reads TGTGCCAGTTCTCTGGACAGAGCCGACACCGGGGAGCTGTTTTTT.

This sequence joins TRBV6-1 and TRBJ2-5, with 7 bases matching TRBD2. The CDR3 totals 13 residues. The trim removed 4 bases at V and 5 bases at J, leaving 4 bases unmatched. Germline V gene data show CDR1 as MNHNS and CDR2 as SASEGT. CDR3 sequence reads: CASSGHSGETQYF. For the CDR3, the DNA is TGTGCCAGCAGTGGACATAGCGGGGAGACCCAGTACTTC.

J is TRBJ1-2 and V is TRBV25-1, with D possibly TRBD1 on 6 matching bases. Deletions cut 2 bases from V and 2 bases from J, with 15 bases between. CDR3 size: 16 residues. The V gene's germline CDR1 is MGHDK and CDR2 SYGVNS. The CDR3: CASSEGGAGENYGYTF. As DNA, the CDR3 is TGTGCCAGCAGTGAAGGGGGGGCAGGGGAGAACTATGGCTACACCTTC.

A few counts support this clone. This chain uses TRBV6-5 with TRBJ1-1; D call uncertain. The CDR3 loop spans 13 amino acids. V lost 8 bases, J lost 3 bases, and 13 bases lay in between. CDR1 and CDR2 (germline): MNHEY, SVGAGI. The CDR3 DNA sequence: TGTGCCAGCGGCCGGGTATGGGACACTGAAGCTTTCTTT. This codes for CASGRVWDTEAFF.

The rearrangement joins TRBV27 to TRBJ1-5; possible D gene TRBD1, 6 bases. CDR1 is MNHEY and CDR2 is SMNVEV in the germline V gene (reference sequence). The CDR3 contains 14 residues. The V end lost 6 bases, the J end lost 0 bases, and 9 bases lay between the germline ends. CDR3 residues: CASSGGFSNQPQHF. In DNA form, the CDR3 reads TGTGCCAGCAGCGGGGGCTTTAGCAATCAGCCCCAGCATTTT.

The CDR3 protein is CASSAKTGTGSNQPQHF. The CDR3 nucleotides read TGTGCCAGCAGCGCAAAAACAGGGACGGGTAGCAATCAGCCCCAGCATTTT. V and J are TRBV7-2 and TRBJ1-5; TRBD1 might be the D (6 bases). Germline V lookup: CDR1 SGHTA, CDR2 FQGNSA. V lost 5 bases, J lost 0 bases, and 17 bases lay in between. This CDR3 is 17 amino acids long.

The chain employs TRBV5-1 and TRBJ2-5; perhaps TRBD2 as D (6 bases). The CDR3 runs 16 residues. Germline assignment: CDR1 SGHRS and CDR2 YFSETQ. Trimming shortened V by 0 bases and J by 5 bases, and 17 bases separated the two germline ends. The CDR3 is CASSLAAYGSGETQYF. In DNA, the CDR3 is TGCGCCAGCAGCTTGGCGGCGTACGGGAGTGGGGAGACCCAGTACTTC.

This sequence joins TRBV18 and TRBJ1-1; 10 bases are shared with TRBD1. The trim removed 5 bases at V and 7 bases at J, leaving 10 bases unmatched. The length of the CDR3 is 15 residues. CDR1 and CDR2 (germline): KGHSH, LQKENI. The CDR3 reads CASSALQDRGVEAFF. The CDR3, as DNA: TGTGCCAGCTCAGCCCTCCAGGACAGGGGGGTTGAAGCTTTCTTT.

The chain is built from TRBV19 and TRBJ2-2; D might be TRBD1 (5 bases). The V and J ends lost 5 bases and 5 bases respectively, with 21 bases between them. CDR1 LNHDA and CDR2 SQIVND come from the germline V gene (reference sequence). The CDR3 has 17 residues. In DNA, the CDR3 is TGTGCCAGTAGTTCTTGGCAGGGTTTGGCGATAACCGGGGAGCTGTTTTTT. Translating gives CASSSWQGLAITGELFF.

The V gene is TRBV5-1, the J gene TRBJ1-1; 7 bases agree with TRBD1. The ends lost 4 bases at V and 2 bases at J; junction bases unmatched: 5. This CDR3 spans 14 amino acids. Germline V CDR1 and CDR2: SGHRS, YFSETQ. The chain's CDR3 is CASSGGTANTEAFF. Written as DNA, the CDR3 is TGCGCCAGCAGCGGGGGGACAGCCAACACTGAAGCTTTCTTT. Using reference TRBV5-1 and TRBJ1-1 for the parts outside the CDR3, the full variable domain is KAGVTQTPRYLIKTRGQQVTLSCSPISGHRSVSWYQQTPGQGLQFLFEYFSETQRNKGNFPGRFSGRQFSNSRSEMNVSTLELGDSALYLCASSGGTANTEAFFGQGTRLTVV.

This clone appeared a single time. This chain uses TRBV4-1 with TRBJ2-5, with D possibly being TRBD1 (6 bases). There are 15 residues in the CDR3. Germline CDR1 MGHRA, CDR2 YSYEKL. Trimming stripped 2 bases from V and 1 base from J, with 11 bases between. The CDR3 loop is CASSQHGTSQETQYF. The CDR3 DNA sequence: TGCGCCAGCAGCCAACATGGGACAAGCCAAGAGACCCAGTACTTC.

The chain couples TRBV7-2 to TRBJ2-7, with a weak D call TRBD1 (5 bases). CDR1 is SGHTA, CDR2 FQGNSA, per germline. Trimming took off 0 bases at V and 5 bases at J, with 17 bases between the two ends. The CDR3 consists of 16 residues. The CDR3 loop is CASSLAAQVVWDEQYF. The CDR3 DNA reads as TGTGCCAGCAGCTTAGCTGCACAGGTAGTTTGGGACGAGCAGTACTTC.

In this sample, this clone turned up once. This rearrangement joins TRBV5-6 to TRBJ1-5, with TRBD1 matching over 8 bases. Germline lookup yields CDR1 SGHDT and CDR2 YYEEEE. This CDR3 is built from 15 residues. Trimming took 5 bases from V and 5 from J; bases not matched to a gene: 9. Written as DNA, the CDR3 is TGTGCCAGCAGTTTCTCAGGGGGCTACTATCAGCCCCAGCATTTT. It specifies CASSFSGGYYQPQHF. Filled out from reference TRBV5-6 and TRBJ1-5, the complete variable domain reads DAGVTQSPTHLIKTRGQQVTLRCSPKSGHDTVSWYQQALGQGPQFIFQYYEEEERQRGNFPDRFSGHQFPNYSSELNVNALLLGDSALYLCASSFSGGYYQPQHFGDGTRLSIL.

The V gene is TRBV18, the J gene TRBJ1-1, with D possibly matching TRBD1 (6 bases). V lost 3 bases, J lost 1 base, and 12 bases lay in between. Germline V gene data show CDR1 as KGHSH and CDR2 as LQKENI. The CDR3 has 15 amino acids. The CDR3, as DNA: TGTGCCAGCTCACCCGCCACAGGGTCGAACACTGAAGCTTTCTTT. It is translated as CASSPATGSNTEAFF.

The chain has TRBV5-1 and TRBJ1-6; TRBD1 agrees at 9 bases. J gave up 7 bases and V 5 bases, and 10 bases lay outside the gene matches. CDR3 length: 16 amino acids. Germline loops: CDR1 SGHRS, CDR2 YFSETQ. The CDR3 DNA reads as TGCGCCAGCAGGAGAACCGCGGGACAGGGCAATTCACCCCTCCACTTT. It codes for CASRRTAGQGNSPLHF.

The genes are TRBV12-3 or TRBV12-4 and TRBJ1-1; TRBD1 is a possible D gene (5 bases). The CDR3 contains 13 residues. Deletions cut 5 bases from V and 7 bases from J, with 14 bases between. The CDR3 bases are TGTGCCAGCAGTGTCGCAGGGTACAGTGAAGCTTTCTTT. Translating gives CASSVAGYSEAFF.

The chain joins TRBV2 to TRBJ2-7; D may be TRBD1 (5 bases). The CDR3 has 13 amino acids. Germline V lookup: CDR1 SNHLY, CDR2 FYNNEI. Trimming removed 7 bases from V and 0 bases from J, with 10 bases in between. CDR3 sequence: CASTQADSYEQYF. CDR3 in DNA: TGTGCCAGCACACAGGCGGACTCCTACGAGCAGTACTTC. The variable domain in full, with the rest retrieved from reference TRBV2 and TRBJ2-7, is EPEVTQTPSHQVTQMGQEVILRCVPISNHLYFYWYRQILGQKVEFLVSFYNNEISEKSEIFDDQFSVERPDGSNFTLKIRSTKLEDSAMYFCASTQADSYEQYFGPGTRLTVT.

The genes are TRBV2 and TRBJ1-4; a weak D match, TRBD1 (6 bases). The CDR3 length is 12 residues. V gave up 6 bases and J gave up 7 bases, with 9 bases separating them. Germline assignment: CDR1 SNHLY and CDR2 FYNNEI. The CDR3 region is CASRGDIEKLFF. The CDR3 coding sequence is TGTGCCAGCAGGGGGGACATTGAAAAACTGTTTTTT.

This clone was seen once. V and J are TRBV7-3 and TRBJ2-3; the D gene is possibly TRBD2 (5 bases). The V end lost 2 bases, the J end lost 0 bases, and 15 bases lay between the germline ends. The CDR3 is 17 amino acids. Germline V gene sequence: CDR1 SGHTA, CDR2 FQGTGA. The CDR3: CASSLGPGFTSTDTQYF. As DNA, the CDR3 is TGTGCCAGCAGCTTAGGACCGGGGTTTACTAGCACAGATACGCAGTATTTT.

The gene calls are TRBV3-1 (or the pseudogene TRBV3-2) and TRBJ2-5; TRBD2 matches at 9 bases. CDR1 is LGHDT, CDR2 YNNKEL, per germline (reference sequence). Losses at the gene ends were 4 bases for V and 3 bases for J; bases not matched to a gene: 12. The CDR3 is 17 amino acids. Here the CDR3 DNA reads TGTGCCAGCAGCCGAATGCATGCGGCGGGGGGGGAAGAGACCCAGTACTTC. It codes for CASSRMHAAGGEETQYF.

The rearrangement uses TRBV12-5 and TRBJ2-1; D is unresolved. Germline V gene data show CDR1 as LGHNT and CDR2 as FRNRAP. The length of the CDR3 is 15 residues. V shed 6 bases and J shed 3 bases, with 15 bases lying between them. Here the CDR3 DNA reads TGTGCTAGTGGAAAAGACAATCTTGTCTACAATGAGCAGTTCTTC. Its protein product is CASGKDNLVYNEQFF.

V usage is TRBV19 and J usage is TRBJ2-1; tentative D call: TRBD2 (6 bases). This CDR3 spans 13 amino acids. Trimming cost V 2 bases and J 6 bases, with 8 bases left between them. Germline CDR1 is LNHDA and CDR2 is SQIVND (reference sequence). In DNA, the CDR3 is TGTGCCAGTAGTATATCTAGCGTCAATGAGCAGTTCTTC. It specifies CASSISSVNEQFF. The entire variable domain, with the rest obtained from reference TRBV19 and TRBJ2-1, is as follows: DGGITQSPKYLFRKEGQNVTLSCEQNLNHDAMYWYRQDPGQGLRLIYYSQIVNDFQKGDIAEGYSVSREKKESFPLTVTSAQKNPTAFYLCASSISSVNEQFFGPGTRLTVL.

This clone has just a few counts. The chain uses TRBV10-2 and TRBJ2-2, with D perhaps being TRBD1 or TRBD2 (5 bases each). CDR3 size: 15 residues. Germline CDR1 WSHSY, CDR2 SAAADI. Trimming stripped 10 bases from V and 1 base from J, with 16 bases between. CDR3 in DNA: TGCGCCACCAAGGGGCGTGGGAGGAACACCGGGGAGCTGTTTTTT. Its translation: CATKGRGRNTGELFF.

This chain links TRBV3-1 (or the pseudogene TRBV3-2) with TRBJ2-7; D is perhaps TRBD1 (6 bases). With 1 base removed from V and 0 bases from J, the gap between germline ends came to 19 bases. Germline V CDR1 and CDR2: LGHDT, YNNKEL (reference sequence). CDR3 size: 18 residues. This chain's CDR3 is CASSQANRRGRSSYEQYF. As DNA, the CDR3 is TGTGCCAGCAGCCAAGCCAACCGAAGGGGGAGAAGCTCCTACGAGCAGTACTTC.

In its sample, this clone was seen once. V usage is TRBV5-4 and J usage is TRBJ2-1; TRBD2 is a possible D gene (5 bases). Per germline, CDR1 SGHNT and CDR2 YYREEE (reference sequence). The V gene lost 0 bases and the J gene lost 7 bases, with 14 bases spanning the gap. The CDR3 runs 15 residues. The CDR3 here is CASSLVVSRRNEQFF. The CDR3 DNA follows: TGTGCCAGCAGCTTGGTTGTTTCAAGGAGGAATGAGCAGTTCTTC. Full variable domain (rest looked up from reference TRBV5-4 and TRBJ2-1): ETGVTQSPTHLIKTRGQQVTLRCSSQSGHNTVSWYQQALGQGPQFIFQYYREEENGRGNFPPRFSGLQFPNYSSELNVNALELDDSALYLCASSLVVSRRNEQFFGPGTRLTVL.

The rearrangement uses TRBV16 and TRBJ2-7; the D is unclear. The germline CDR1 and CDR2 sequences are KGHSY and FQNENV. CDR3 length: 11 amino acids. V lost 2 bases and J 6 bases, leaving 5 bases between the germline ends. The CDR3 sequence: CASSQLGEQYF. The CDR3 nucleotides are TGTGCCAGCAGCCAACTCGGCGAGCAGTACTTC.

The rearrangement links TRBV3-1 (or the pseudogene TRBV3-2) to TRBJ2-2; no reliable D call. Germline CDR1 LGHDT, CDR2 YNNKEL (reference sequence). This CDR3 is built from 13 residues. V was shortened by 10 bases and J by 4 bases, with 13 bases between the two germline ends. For the CDR3, the DNA is TGTGCCACACGGCAGGTTGTCACCGGGGAGCTGTTTTTT. Amino acid sequence: CATRQVVTGELFF.

The J gene is TRBJ1-5, the V gene TRBV7-8, with 10 bases lining up with TRBD1. The CDR3 is 16 residues long. Germline V gene lookup returns CDR1 SGHVS and CDR2 FQNEAQ. Losses at the gene ends were 1 base for V and 4 bases for J; bases not matched to a gene: 4. CDR3 sequence (DNA): TGTGCCAGCAGCTTAGGACAGGGGGCAGAGAATCAGCCCCAGCATTTT. Translation gives CASSLGQGAENQPQHF.

The chain employs TRBV6-5 and TRBJ1-1; D is undetermined. CDR1 and CDR2 from the germline V gene are MNHEY and SVGAGI. Trimming took 8 bases from V and 7 from J, leaving 14 bases between them. The CDR3 loop spans 12 amino acids. The CDR3 nucleotides read TGTGCCAGCGAGACATTTATGAATGAAGCTTTCTTT. Translating it yields CASETFMNEAFF.

This chain joins TRBV13 and TRBJ1-1, with TRBD1 matching 8 bases. The germline gives CDR1 PRHDT, CDR2 FYEKMQ (reference sequence). Losses at the gene ends were 1 base for V and 5 bases for J; bases not matched to a gene: 6. This CDR3 has 15 residues. In nucleotides, the CDR3 is TGTGCCAGCAGCTTAGCCCGGGACAGGAGTACTGAAGCTTTCTTT. This gives the protein CASSLARDRSTEAFF.